The clone carrying this T cell receptor beta chain was detected ten times or more. Its antigen is undetermined. The data are from a study of neurological immune-mediated disorders. Whole-study results and caveats: Expanded clones shared no identical CDR3 amino acid sequences across subjects, which suggested private TCR-beta repertoires in all groups.

It was by 5'RACE with 10-nucleotide random UMIs that the cDNA was made. TCRdb independently ran MiXCR on the 5' RACE reads; one entry per CDR3 protein. The sample has tens of thousands of distinct CDR3 sequences; roughly 13% are singletons. Trimming took 7 bases from V and 0 from J, leaving 13 bases between them. This CDR3 has 14 residues. The rearrangement joins TRBV12-3 or TRBV12-4 to TRBJ2-7; D gene unclear. This clonotype originated in a female donor in good health. The sample taken for sequencing was PBMCs. The CDR3 loop is CASTSGGSSYEQYF. The CDR3, as DNA: TGTGCCAGCACCTCGGGCGGAAGCTCCTACGAGCAGTACTTC.